This T cell receptor (beta chain) was captured by sequencing in a study of blood T cell repertoires in COVID-19. Per the original methods: Reference gene primer amplification in the assay estimated nucleated cell counts. This table comes from immunoSEQ multiplex PCR, and its TCRdb copy is limited to in-frame clones, with some not included. The V and J calls and clone size were taken over from that table, and D and trimming were inferred from the DNA. This table holds tens of thousands of clones, about 73% found once. Per germline, CDR1 SGHKS and CDR2 YYEKEE (reference sequence). The CDR3 is 16 amino acids. V trimming: 2 bases; J trimming: 2 bases; junction bases outside the gene matches: 5.

This chain joins TRBV5-5 and TRBJ2-5; 11 bases fit TRBD1. The sequenced sample consisted of peripheral blood. This clonotype was sampled from a woman in her 70s with acute or convalescent COVID-19. The CDR3 loop reads CASSFTGDRGQETQYF. The CDR3 DNA sequence: TGTGCCAGCAGCTTTACCGGGGACAGGGGGCAAGAGACCCAGTACTTC.